This TCR beta chain is from a study of PD-1 blockade in mismatch repair-deficient tumors. Background on the study: Patients had over 10 mismatch repair-deficient cancer types, all previously treated and progressing.

TCRdb's table, derived via immunoSEQ multiplex PCR, lists solely in-frame clones and lacks some. Of about 23,000 clones in the sample, under 85% were seen once. TCRs were sequenced from a few patients responding to pembrolizumab. CDR3 length: 13 amino acids. In germline, CDR1 is SNHLY, CDR2 FYNNEI. V was clipped by 7 bases and J by 1 base, with 8 bases between them. With respect to this clone: Its antigen remains unidentified.

General study findings and limits: Tumor-resident clones, often absent from pretreatment blood, expanded after pembrolizumab and then contracted.

The V and J genes are TRBV2 and TRBJ2-1; no clear D gene. The TCR comes from an adult with mismatch repair-deficient cancer. The input for sequencing was peripheral blood, taken 12 weeks after starting pembrolizumab. The DNA for the CDR3 is TGTGCCAGCATAGACTTTTCCTACAATGAGCAGTTCTTC. Translation gives CASIDFSYNEQFF.